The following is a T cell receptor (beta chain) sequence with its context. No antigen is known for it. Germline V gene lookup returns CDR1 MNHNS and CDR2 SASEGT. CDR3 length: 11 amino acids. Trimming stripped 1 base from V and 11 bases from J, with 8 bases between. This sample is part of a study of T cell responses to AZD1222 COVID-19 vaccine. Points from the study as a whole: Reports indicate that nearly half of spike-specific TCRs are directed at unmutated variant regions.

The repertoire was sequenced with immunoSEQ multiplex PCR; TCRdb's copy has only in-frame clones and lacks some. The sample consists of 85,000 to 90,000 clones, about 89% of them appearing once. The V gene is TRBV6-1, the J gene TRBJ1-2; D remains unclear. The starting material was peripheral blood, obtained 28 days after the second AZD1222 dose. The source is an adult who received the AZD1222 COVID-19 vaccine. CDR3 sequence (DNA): TGTGCCAGCAGTGAAGTGAGGATTTACACCTTC. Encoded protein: CASSEVRIYTF.